This TCR beta chain comes out of a study of blood T cell repertoires in COVID-19. Across the study: PBMCs, B-cell-depleted T cells, or T cells were the source of the cDNA or gDNA that made up the material.

Data came from immunoSEQ multiplex PCR; TCRdb stores just in-frame clones and leaves some out. This repertoire shows around 190,000 clones, more than 80% found once; its top ten account for around 7.5%. Germline-derived CDR1 and CDR2 are MNHEY and SVGAGI. The CDR3 is made up of 14 amino acids. V shed 7 bases, J shed 5 bases, and the junction held 4 bases outside the gene matches. This TCR came from a woman aged 55-69 years with acute or convalescent COVID-19. The specimen was peripheral blood. V is TRBV6-5 and J is TRBJ2-5; TRBD2 aligns across 13 bases. This CDR3 reads CASNGLAGVETQYF. CDR3 nucleotides: TGTGCCAGCAACGGACTAGCGGGAGTTGAGACCCAGTACTTC.